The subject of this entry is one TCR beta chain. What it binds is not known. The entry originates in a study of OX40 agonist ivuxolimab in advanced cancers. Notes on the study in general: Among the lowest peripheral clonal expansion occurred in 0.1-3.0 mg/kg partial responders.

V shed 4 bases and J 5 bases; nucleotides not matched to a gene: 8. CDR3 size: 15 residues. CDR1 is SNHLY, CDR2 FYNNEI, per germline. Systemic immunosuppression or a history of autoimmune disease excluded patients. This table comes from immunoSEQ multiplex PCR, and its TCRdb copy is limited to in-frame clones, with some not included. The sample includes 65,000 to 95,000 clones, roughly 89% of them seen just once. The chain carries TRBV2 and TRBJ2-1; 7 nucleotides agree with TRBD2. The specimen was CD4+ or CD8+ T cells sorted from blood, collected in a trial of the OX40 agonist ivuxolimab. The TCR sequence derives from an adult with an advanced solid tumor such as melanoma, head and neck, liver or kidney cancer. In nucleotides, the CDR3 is TGTGCCAGCAGTGGGGTGGGACTACCTGACAATGAGCAGTTCTTC. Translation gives CASSGVGLPDNEQFF.